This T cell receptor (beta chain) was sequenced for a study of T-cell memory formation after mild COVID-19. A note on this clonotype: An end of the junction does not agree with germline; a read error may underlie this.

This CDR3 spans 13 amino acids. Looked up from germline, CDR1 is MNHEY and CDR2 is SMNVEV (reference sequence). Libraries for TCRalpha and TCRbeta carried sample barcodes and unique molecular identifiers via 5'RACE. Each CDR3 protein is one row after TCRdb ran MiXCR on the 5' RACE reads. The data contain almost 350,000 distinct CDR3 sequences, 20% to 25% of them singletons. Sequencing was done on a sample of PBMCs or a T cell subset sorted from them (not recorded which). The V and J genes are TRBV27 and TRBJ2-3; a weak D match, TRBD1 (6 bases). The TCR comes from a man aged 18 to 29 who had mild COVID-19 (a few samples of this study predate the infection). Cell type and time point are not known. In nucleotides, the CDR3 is TGTGCCAGCCGGGACATCTTCACAGATAAGCAGTATTTT. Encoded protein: CASRDIFTDKQYF.